These T cell receptor beta chains were read from a single sample in a study of T cells in Graves' hyperthyroidism and ophthalmopathy. One entry per CDR3 protein, called by TCRdb with MiXCR from the multiplex PCR reads. Of more than 300,000 distinct CDR3 sequences listed, over 11% were seen once; the top ten hold approximately 11%. The sequenced sample was blood. The receptors originated from a woman aged 60-75 years with Graves' hyperthyroidism. Each CDR3 is given with its conserved first and last residue. Fields, in order: V gene, D gene, J gene, clone size, CDR3 DNA, CDR3 protein. D genes are given only for firm matches. Size tells how often a clone was seen (once, few, many) or the class of an expanded clone, and some rows leave it out.

V gene: TRBV14
D gene: TRBD1
J gene: TRBJ2-7
clone size: NA
CDR3 DNA: TGTGCCAGCAGCCAAGATCCCGGGACAGGCCCCTACGAGCAGTACTTC
CDR3 protein: CASSQDPGTGPYEQYF

V gene: TRBV7-3
D gene: TRBD2
J gene: TRBJ2-7
clone size: once
CDR3 DNA: TGTGCCAGCAGCTTTATGGGAGGGGAGCAGTACTTC
CDR3 protein: CASSFMGGEQYF

V gene: TRBV7-3
D gene: TRBD1
J gene: TRBJ2-3
clone size: NA
CDR3 DNA: TGTGCCAGCAGCACGGACAGGGGCACAGATACGCAGTATTTT
CDR3 protein: CASSTDRGTDTQYF

V gene: TRBV3-1
D gene: NA
J gene: TRBJ2-2
clone size: many
CDR3 DNA: TGTGCCAGCAGCCCGGCGGCCGGGGAGCTGTTTTTT
CDR3 protein: CASSPAAGELFF

V gene: TRBV4-1
D gene: NA
J gene: TRBJ2-7
clone size: NA
CDR3 DNA: TGCGCCAGCAGCCAGGGAGAGACCGCCTACGAGCAGTACTTC
CDR3 protein: CASSQGETAYEQYF

V gene: TRBV18
D gene: TRBD2
J gene: TRBJ2-7
clone size: many
CDR3 DNA: TGTGCCAGCTCACCGCCTTTAGCGGGAAGCTCCTACGAGCAGTACTTC
CDR3 protein: CASSPPLAGSSYEQYF

V gene: TRBV28
D gene: TRBD1
J gene: TRBJ2-7
clone size: many
CDR3 DNA: TGTGCCAGCTTCACGGGACAGTCCTTCTCCTACGAGCAGTACTTC
CDR3 protein: CASFTGQSFSYEQYF

V gene: TRBV27
D gene: NA
J gene: TRBJ2-7
clone size: NA
CDR3 DNA: TGTGCCAGCAGTTTAGGGGCAGCCTTATCCTACGAGCAGTACTTC
CDR3 protein: CASSLGAALSYEQYF

V gene: TRBV20-1
D gene: NA
J gene: TRBJ2-1
clone size: NA
CDR3 DNA: TGCAGTGCTACTGGCGGGATGAGCTCCTGCAATGAGCAGTTCTTC
CDR3 protein: CSATGGMSSCNEQFF

V gene: TRBV29-1
D gene: NA
J gene: TRBJ2-7
clone size: NA
CDR3 DNA: TGCAGCGTTGTGGGCGGGACGTCCTCCTACGAGCAGTACTTC
CDR3 protein: CSVVGGTSSYEQYF

V gene: TRBV18
D gene: NA
J gene: TRBJ2-1
clone size: NA
CDR3 DNA: TGTGCCAGCTCACCATTAAGCCAACATTACAATGAGCAGTTCTTC
CDR3 protein: CASSPLSQHYNEQFF

V gene: TRBV20-1
D gene: TRBD2
J gene: TRBJ2-1
clone size: few
CDR3 DNA: TGCAGTGCTAGAGTCGTGGGGGGACTAGCGGGGTGGGGGACTTACAATGAGCAGTTCTTC
CDR3 protein: CSARVVGGLAGWGTYNEQFF

V gene: TRBV10-2
D gene: NA
J gene: TRBJ2-1
clone size: many
CDR3 DNA: TGCGCCAGCAGTGGACGTACTAGTGGCCGTTACAATGAGCAGTTCTTC
CDR3 protein: CASSGRTSGRYNEQFF